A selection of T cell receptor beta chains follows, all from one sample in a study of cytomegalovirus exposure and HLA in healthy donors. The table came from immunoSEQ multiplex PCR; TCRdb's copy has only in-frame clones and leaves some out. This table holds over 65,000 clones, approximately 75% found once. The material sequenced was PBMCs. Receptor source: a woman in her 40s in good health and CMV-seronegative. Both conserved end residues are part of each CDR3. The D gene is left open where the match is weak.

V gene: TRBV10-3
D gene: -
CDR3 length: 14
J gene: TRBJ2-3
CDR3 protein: CATGLSTGTDTQYF

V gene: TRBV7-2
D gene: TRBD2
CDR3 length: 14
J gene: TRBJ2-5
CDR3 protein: CASSSLAGGETQYF

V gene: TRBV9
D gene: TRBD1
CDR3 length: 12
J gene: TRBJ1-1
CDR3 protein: CASSPATGKAFF

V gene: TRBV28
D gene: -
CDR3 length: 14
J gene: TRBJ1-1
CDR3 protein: CASSSGGWLTEAFF

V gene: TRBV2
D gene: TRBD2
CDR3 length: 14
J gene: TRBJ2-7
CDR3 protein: CASTLSGRDDEQYF

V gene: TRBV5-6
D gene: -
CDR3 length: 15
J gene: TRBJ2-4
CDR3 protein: CASSPRVLAKNIQYF

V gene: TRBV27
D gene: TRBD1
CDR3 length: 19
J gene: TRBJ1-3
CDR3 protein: CASSLEPPDRGGSGNTIYF

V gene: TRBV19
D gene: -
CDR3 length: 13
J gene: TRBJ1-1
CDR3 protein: CASSIGRDTEAFF

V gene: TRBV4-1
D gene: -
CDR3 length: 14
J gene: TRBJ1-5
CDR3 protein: CASSFRDTSQPQHF

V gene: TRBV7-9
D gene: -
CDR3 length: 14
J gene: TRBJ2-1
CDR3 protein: CASNPRGDYNEQFF

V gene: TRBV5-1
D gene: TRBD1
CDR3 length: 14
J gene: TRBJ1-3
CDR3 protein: CASSSTGAGNTIYF

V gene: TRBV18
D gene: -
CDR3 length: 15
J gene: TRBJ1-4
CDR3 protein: CASSPPGTLGEKLFF

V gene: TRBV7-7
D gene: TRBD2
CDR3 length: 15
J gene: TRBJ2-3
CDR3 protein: CASSLNSGVTDTQYF

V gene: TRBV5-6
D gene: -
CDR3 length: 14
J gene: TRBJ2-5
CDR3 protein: CASSEIAVRETQYF

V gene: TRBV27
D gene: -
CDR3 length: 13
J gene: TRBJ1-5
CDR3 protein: CASSSRGPEPQHF

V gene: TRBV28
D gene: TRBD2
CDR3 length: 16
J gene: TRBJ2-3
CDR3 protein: CASSFLGGGRADTQYF

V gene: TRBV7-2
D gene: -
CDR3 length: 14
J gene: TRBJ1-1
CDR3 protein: CASSLVPGDTEAFF

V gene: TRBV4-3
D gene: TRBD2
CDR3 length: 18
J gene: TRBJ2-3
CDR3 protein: CASSQQGELAGVTDTQYF

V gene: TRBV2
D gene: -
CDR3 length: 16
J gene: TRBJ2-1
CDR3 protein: CASSDVGFLSYNEQFF

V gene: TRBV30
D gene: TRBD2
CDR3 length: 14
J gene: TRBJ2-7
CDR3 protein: CAWSGGTNGSWQYF

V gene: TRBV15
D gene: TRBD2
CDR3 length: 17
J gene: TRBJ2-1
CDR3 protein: CATSRGYSGRGNNEQFF

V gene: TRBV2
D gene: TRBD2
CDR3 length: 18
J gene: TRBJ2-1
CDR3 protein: CASSEGPSGSSSYNEQFF

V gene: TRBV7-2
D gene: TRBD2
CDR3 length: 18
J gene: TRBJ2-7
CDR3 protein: CASSLPGLAGALSYEQYF

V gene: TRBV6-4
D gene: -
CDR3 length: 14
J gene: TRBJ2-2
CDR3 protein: CASSRDLYTGELFF

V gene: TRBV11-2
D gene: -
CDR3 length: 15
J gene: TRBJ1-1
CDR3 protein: CASSLRSLVNTEAFF

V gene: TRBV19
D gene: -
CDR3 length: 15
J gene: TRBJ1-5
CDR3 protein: CASRRGKASNQPQHF

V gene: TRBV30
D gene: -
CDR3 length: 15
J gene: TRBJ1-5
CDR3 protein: CAWSVVNGANQPQHF

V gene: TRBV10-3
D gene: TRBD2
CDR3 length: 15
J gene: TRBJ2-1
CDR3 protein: CAISVSGTRNNEQFF